This TCR beta chain was sequenced for a study of blood T cell repertoires in COVID-19. The method was immunoSEQ multiplex PCR; TCRdb's version includes in-frame clones alone and lacks a portion of them. Found here are 330,000 or so clones, roughly nine tenths of them singletons; the top ten hold 3.5% to 4%. Germline V gives CDR1 SGHVS, CDR2 FQNEAQ. Trimming took 3 bases from V and 7 from J, leaving 12 bases between them. This CDR3 region has 13 residues. The sequenced material came from peripheral blood. The TCR originated in a woman aged 60-70 years with COVID-19, enrolled during active disease. This chain links TRBV7-8 with TRBJ1-2, with TRBD1 as a possible D gene (5 bases). Here the CDR3 DNA reads TGTGCCAGCAGCTTCGAGCGGGACCTTGGCTACACCTTC. Residues: CASSFERDLGYTF.